The 10 T cell receptor beta chains below were found in one sample sequenced in a study of blood T cell repertoires in COVID-19. The method was immunoSEQ multiplex PCR; TCRdb's version includes in-frame clones alone and lacks a portion of them. This table has roughly 90,000 clones, approximately 79% appearing once. The specimen was peripheral blood. The receptors come from a woman at least 80 years old with active or convalescent COVID-19.

The J gene is TRBJ2-1, the V gene TRBV19, with 8 bases lining up with TRBD2. V shed 6 bases and J 15 bases; nucleotides not matched to a gene: 22. Germline-derived CDR1 and CDR2 are LNHDA and SQIVND (reference sequence). The CDR3 consists of 16 residues. The DNA for the CDR3 is TGTGCCAGTAGCGGGGCTGGCAGCGGGGGCGTGGGGTGGCGGTTCTTC. Translating gives CASSGAGSGGVGWRFF.

This clone was recorded once. This chain connects TRBV21-1 to TRBJ1-5; TRBD1 is the table's D call, not checked against the DNA. TRBV21-1 is a pseudogene. The CDR3 is made up of 14 amino acids. The CDR3 is CASSKLTGAKPQHF. CDR3 DNA sequence: TGTGCCAGCAGCAAACTTACAGGGGCCAAGCCCCAGCATTTT.

This clone was found a few times. The V gene is TRBV18, the J gene TRBJ1-3, with D perhaps TRBD1 (5 bases). The CDR3 length is 17 residues. CDR1 is KGHSH and CDR2 is LQKENI in the germline V gene. V was trimmed by 3 bases and J by 0 bases, leaving 15 bases between them. CDR3 nucleotide sequence: TGTGCCAGCTCACCGGGAAAGTTCCAGGGCTCTGGAAACACCATATATTTT. Encoded protein: CASSPGKFQGSGNTIYF.

CDR3 nucleotides: TGTGCCAGCAGCTTAAGGACAGGGACGGGTGAGACCCAGTACTTC. It is translated as CASSLRTGTGETQYF. The gene calls are TRBV11-2 and TRBJ2-5; 8 positions agree with TRBD1. Germline CDR1 reads SGHAT; CDR2 reads FQNNGV. The junction had 7 bases not matched to a gene; V was cut back by 2 bases and J by 5 bases. The CDR3 has 15 residues.

The rearrangement uses TRBV5-1 and TRBJ1-5; maybe TRBD1 (6 bases). The ends were cut back, 0 bases at V and 3 bases at J, with 10 bases in the middle. The CDR3 sequence is 15 residues long. Germline CDR1 and CDR2: SGHRS and YFSETQ. CDR3 loop: CASSLGQGNNQPQHF. The CDR3 DNA is TGCGCCAGCAGCTTGGGTCAGGGGAACAATCAGCCCCAGCATTTT. Combining the CDR3 with reference TRBV5-1 and TRBJ1-5 gives the whole variable domain KAGVTQTPRYLIKTRGQQVTLSCSPISGHRSVSWYQQTPGQGLQFLFEYFSETQRNKGNFPGRFSGRQFSNSRSEMNVSTLELGDSALYLCASSLGQGNNQPQHFGDGTRLSIL.

The chain couples TRBV3-1 (or the pseudogene TRBV3-2) to TRBJ1-1; maybe TRBD1 (6 bases). The germline V gene encodes CDR1 LGHDT and CDR2 YNNKEL (reference sequence). The V and J ends lost 2 bases and 0 bases respectively, with 13 bases between them. The CDR3 totals 16 residues. CDR3 sequence: CASSQRQAPMNTEAFF. The CDR3 DNA sequence: TGTGCCAGCAGCCAAAGACAGGCTCCTATGAACACTGAAGCTTTCTTT.

The V and J genes are TRBV9 and TRBJ2-3, with D possibly matching TRBD2 (5 bases). The CDR3 is 17 residues long. Germline assignment: CDR1 SGDLS and CDR2 YYNGEE. V lost 0 bases, J lost 0 bases, and 14 bases lay in between. The CDR3 DNA is TGTGCCAGCAGCGTAGGGCTAGCACCTACTAGCACAGATACGCAGTATTTT. Encoded protein: CASSVGLAPTSTDTQYF.

This chain uses TRBV27 with TRBJ1-2; 8 bases fit TRBD1. This CDR3 is 14 amino acids long. Per germline, CDR1 MNHEY and CDR2 SMNVEV (reference sequence). V shed 6 bases, J shed 2 bases, and the junction held 5 bases outside the gene matches. This CDR3 reads CASRRQGKNYGYTF. CDR3 bases: TGTGCCAGCAGACGACAGGGGAAAAACTATGGCTACACCTTC.

J is TRBJ1-5 and V is TRBV5-5; unclear D gene. The length of the CDR3 is 15 residues. CDR1 is SGHKS, CDR2 YYEKEE, per germline (reference sequence). V lost 0 bases and J 3 bases, leaving 10 bases between the germline ends. The CDR3 coding sequence is TGTGCCAGCAGCTTGGGGAGCACCCTCAATCAGCCCCAGCATTTT. This codes for CASSLGSTLNQPQHF. Supplemented by reference TRBV5-5 and TRBJ1-5, the full variable domain reads DAGVTQSPTHLIKTRGQQVTLRCSPISGHKSVSWYQQVLGQGPQFIFQYYEKEERGRGNFPDRFSARQFPNYSSELNVNALLLGDSALYLCASSLGSTLNQPQHFGDGTRLSIL.

V usage is TRBV6-6 and J usage is TRBJ1-2, with a possible D match to TRBD1 (6 bases). The CDR3 sequence is 13 residues long. CDR1 and CDR2 (germline): MNHNY, SVGAGI (reference sequence). The ends were cut back, 8 bases at V and 7 bases at J, with 17 bases in the middle. The DNA for the CDR3 is TGTGCCAGCGCCCCGGCACGACAGGCTGGCTACACCTTC. Protein sequence: CASAPARQAGYTF.